Following are 10 T cell receptor beta chains from one sample sequenced in a study of T cells in Graves' hyperthyroidism and ophthalmopathy. Amplification of TCR beta CDR3 regions used RNA as the template. The HTBI primer set drove a first-round RT-PCR of the TCR CDR3. TCRdb processed the multiplex PCR reads anew with MiXCR; each CDR3 protein has one entry. The sample lists roughly 700,000 distinct CDR3 sequences; around 15% were seen once. The specimen was blood. Receptor source: a woman under 30 with Graves' hyperthyroidism.

The chain carries TRBV6-1 and TRBJ1-2; unclear D gene. Germline-derived CDR1 and CDR2 are MNHNS and SASEGT. The V end was cut by 10 bases, the J end by 0 bases, with 12 bases between. CDR3 length equals 13 residues. The CDR3 protein is CATLREANYGYTF. CDR3 DNA sequence: TGTGCCACCCTAAGGGAAGCTAACTATGGCTACACCTTC.

The genes are TRBV7-3 and TRBJ2-2; tentatively, D is TRBD1 (6 bases). The V gene lost 5 bases and the J gene lost 2 bases, with 12 bases spanning the gap. Germline loops: CDR1 SGHTA, CDR2 FQGTGA. CDR3 length: 15 amino acids. Here the CDR3 DNA reads TGTGCCAGCAGCCCCGGGACACTTAACACCGGGGAGCTGTTTTTT. Its protein product is CASSPGTLNTGELFF.

This clonotype occurred many times. The chain links TRBV12-3 or TRBV12-4 to TRBJ1-2; D gene ambiguous. This CDR3 spans 15 amino acids. Deletions cut 1 base from V and 1 base from J, with 10 bases between. CDR3 coding DNA: TGTGCCAGCAGTTTAGTGGGTCAACTTAACTATGGCTACACCTTC. Translated: CASSLVGQLNYGYTF.

The chain joins TRBV9 to TRBJ2-7; 9 bases map to TRBD1. V lost 2 bases to trimming and J lost 6 bases; unmatched junction nucleotides: 6. Germline CDR1 and CDR2: SGDLS and YYNGEE. CDR3 size: 14 residues. The CDR3 sequence: CASSVRGTGPEQYF. The CDR3 nucleotides are TGTGCCAGCAGCGTGAGGGGGACAGGGCCCGAGCAGTACTTC.

In its sample, this clonotype was seen many times. This chain links TRBV7-2 with TRBJ2-7; 7 nucleotides match TRBD2. With 4 bases clipped from V and 2 bases from J, the junction kept 8 bases outside the gene matches. Germline loops: CDR1 SGHTA, CDR2 FQGNSA. This CDR3 comprises 15 residues. CDR3 loop: CASSSRASGPYEQYF. Here the CDR3 DNA reads TGTGCCAGCAGCTCCCGGGCTAGCGGTCCCTACGAGCAGTACTTC.

The chain employs TRBV7-9 and TRBJ2-7; 9 nucleotides align to TRBD2. V was pared by 1 base and J by 6 bases, with 4 bases of the junction left unmatched. Germline V lookup: CDR1 SEHNR, CDR2 FQNEAQ (reference sequence). The CDR3 spans 14 residues. This CDR3 is CASSLGGRASEQYF. In DNA, the CDR3 is TGTGCCAGCAGCTTAGGCGGGAGGGCCTCCGAGCAGTACTTC.

The chain links TRBV3-1 to TRBJ2-7, with D possibly matching TRBD2 (5 bases). Germline V lookup: CDR1 LGHDT, CDR2 YNNKEL (reference sequence). There are 15 residues in the CDR3. Between the trimmed V and J ends, which lost 4 bases and 2 bases, there was a span of 15 bases. The CDR3 nucleotides are TGTGCCAGCAGCCCAGACCCGGGTAGCGCCTACGAGCAGTACTTC. Its translation is CASSPDPGSAYEQYF.

The table lists this clonotype with a few counts. This chain joins TRBV30 and TRBJ2-7, with 8 bases that match TRBD2. This CDR3 comprises 13 residues. In germline, CDR1 is GTSNPN, CDR2 SVGIG (reference sequence). The V and J ends lost 5 bases and 6 bases, in that order; junction bases with no gene match: 9. The CDR3: CAWGLGLGGEQYF. In DNA, the CDR3 is TGTGCCTGGGGGCTGGGACTAGGGGGCGAGCAGTACTTC.

This clonotype came up many times. V gene TRBV28 combines with J gene TRBJ2-7; no reliable D call. Germline V lookup: CDR1 MDHEN, CDR2 SYDVKM. The CDR3 sequence is 12 residues long. V was shortened by 5 bases and J by 3 bases, with 8 bases between the two germline ends. The CDR3 reads CASSDGDYEQYF. The DNA of the CDR3 is TGTGCCAGCAGTGACGGAGACTACGAGCAGTACTTC.

The gene calls are TRBV6-2 or TRBV6-3 and TRBJ1-3, with a weak D call TRBD1 (5 bases). V gave up 8 bases and J gave up 0 bases, with 14 bases separating them. There are 15 residues in the CDR3. The V gene's germline CDR1 is MNHEY and CDR2 SVGEGT. In DNA form, the CDR3 reads TGTGCCAGCTCCTGGGACCGACGCTCTGGAAACACCATATATTTT. Its protein is CASSWDRRSGNTIYF.